Each of the 20 T cell receptor beta chains below was sequenced from the same sample in a study of cytomegalovirus exposure and HLA in healthy donors. PCR involved 60 Vbeta and 13 Jbeta primers. Produced via immunoSEQ multiplex PCR; TCRdb's table is partial and in-frame only. The table lists about 120,000 clones, 65% to 90% of them singletons, with 2% to 2.5% in the top ten. Sample: PBMCs. Source of these receptors: a middle-aged woman in good health and CMV-seronegative.

The J gene is TRBJ2-2, the V gene TRBV12-5; D perhaps matches TRBD1 (7 bases). This CDR3 region has 16 residues. V shed 1 base and J shed 3 bases, with 12 bases lying between them. Germline-derived CDR1 and CDR2 are LGHNT and FRNRAP. CDR3 residues: CASGLDPGGYTGELFF. For the CDR3, the DNA is TGTGCTAGTGGTTTGGACCCAGGGGGGTACACCGGGGAGCTGTTTTTT. The variable domain in full, with the rest retrieved from reference TRBV12-5 and TRBJ2-2, is DARVTQTPRHKVTEMGQEVTMRCQPILGHNTVFWYRQTMMQGLELLAYFRNRAPLDDSGMPKDRFSAEMPDATLATLKIQPSEPRDSAVYFCASGLDPGGYTGELFFGEGSRLTVL.

The CDR3 reads CASRQGSVHEQYF. The CDR3 bases are TGTGCCTCCCGACAGGGGAGCGTCCACGAGCAGTACTTC. The V call is TRBV30, the J call TRBJ2-7; 8 nucleotides match TRBD1. This CDR3 has 13 residues. The junction had 10 bases not matched to a gene; V was cut back by 7 bases and J by 5 bases. Germline CDR1 and CDR2: GTSNPN and SVGIG (reference sequence).

The J gene is TRBJ2-3, the V gene TRBV4-2; TRBD2 matches 8 bases. The CDR3 totals 19 residues. The V gene end was trimmed by 0 bases and the J gene end by 4 bases; junction bases not matched to a gene: 15. CDR1 LGHNA and CDR2 YNFKEQ come from the germline V gene. The CDR3 DNA reads as TGTGCCAGCAGCCAAGATCGGGGAAAGCGGGGGCCTCTCCCAGATACGCAGTATTTT. This encodes CASSQDRGKRGPLPDTQYF.

The chain combines TRBV4-3 with TRBJ2-6; 7 nucleotides match TRBD1. From germline, CDR1 is LGHNA and CDR2 YSLEER. V lost 0 bases to trimming and J lost 0 bases; unmatched junction nucleotides: 2. This CDR3 has 17 amino acids. The CDR3: CASSQEGDSSGANVLTF. The CDR3 DNA is TGCGCCAGCAGCCAAGAGGGGGACAGCTCTGGGGCCAACGTCCTGACTTTC.

The J gene is TRBJ2-1, the V gene TRBV6-5; 10 bases fit TRBD2. V was clipped by 2 bases and J by 4 bases; unmatched bases: 5. Germline V gives CDR1 MNHEY, CDR2 SVGAGI. The CDR3 is 16 residues long. The CDR3 here is CASSYTRTSGYNEQFF. CDR3 nucleotide sequence: TGTGCCAGCAGTTACACCCGGACTAGCGGTTACAATGAGCAGTTCTTC.

The CDR3 here is CASSPRSTGEPPYEQYF. As DNA, the CDR3 is TGTGCCAGCTCACCACGTTCAACAGGGGAGCCACCCTACGAGCAGTACTTC. The chain combines TRBV18 with TRBJ2-7, with 7 bases lining up with TRBD1. J lost 2 bases, V lost 1 base, and 11 bases had no gene match. Germline lookup yields CDR1 KGHSH and CDR2 LQKENI. CDR3 length equals 17 residues.

This chain joins TRBV27 and TRBJ2-7; D is perhaps TRBD1 (5 bases). CDR1 is MNHEY, CDR2 SMNVEV, per germline (reference sequence). Deletions cut 3 bases from V and 2 bases from J, with 14 bases between. The CDR3 is 15 amino acids. For the CDR3, the DNA is TGTGCCAGCAGTTTGGCCCCAGGGTTCGCCTACGAGCAGTACTTC. Translation: CASSLAPGFAYEQYF.

The rearrangement links TRBV9 to TRBJ2-5; 10 positions agree with TRBD2. With V trimmed by 3 bases and J by 5 bases, 16 bases remained unmatched. In germline, CDR1 is SGDLS, CDR2 YYNGEE. There are 18 residues in the CDR3. CDR3 protein: CASSADPAGGLRLETQYF. The CDR3 nucleotides are TGTGCCAGCAGCGCCGATCCAGCGGGGGGGCTTCGTTTGGAGACCCAGTACTTC.

This sequence joins TRBV21-1 and TRBJ1-1; TRBD1, the table's D call, lacks a check against the DNA. TRBV21-1 is shown as a pseudogene. CDR3 length: 17 amino acids. The CDR3 nucleotides read TGTGCCAGCAGCAAAGCGCGACAGGGGGACCCGAGGAGTGAAGCTTTCTTT. Translation gives CASSKARQGDPRSEAFF.

The V call is TRBV19, the J call TRBJ2-5; D may be TRBD1 (5 bases). Germline lookup yields CDR1 LNHDA and CDR2 SQIVND (reference sequence). Deletions cut 5 bases from V and 8 bases from J, with 15 bases between. CDR3 length: 13 amino acids. CDR3 in DNA: TGTGCCAGTAGTCCCGGACAAGATGCCACCCAGTACTTC. Residues: CASSPGQDATQYF.

J is TRBJ1-2 and V is TRBV11-2; 7 bases are shared with TRBD1. Trimming cost V 11 bases and J 5 bases; bases outside gene matches: 14. The CDR3 totals 14 residues. Germline V gives CDR1 SGHAT, CDR2 FQNNGV. The CDR3 protein is CASGPQGVGYGYTF. The CDR3 coding sequence is TGTGCCTCGGGGCCTCAGGGGGTAGGATATGGCTACACCTTC.

The chain uses TRBV9 and TRBJ2-7; TRBD1 might be the D (6 bases). V dropped 2 bases and J dropped 4 bases, with 22 bases sitting between them. The CDR3 has 17 residues. Per the germline V gene, CDR1 is SGDLS and CDR2 is YYNGEE. In DNA, the CDR3 is TGTGCCAGCAGCGTTCTCCCCCGGGACCAGGGGAATTACGAGCAGTACTTC. It is translated as CASSVLPRDQGNYEQYF. Full variable domain (missing parts from reference TRBV9 and TRBJ2-7): DSGVTQTPKHLITATGQRVTLRCSPRSGDLSVYWYQQSLDQGLQFLIQYYNGEERAKGNILERFSAQQFPDLHSELNLSSLELGDSALYFCASSVLPRDQGNYEQYFGPGTRLTVT.

The CDR3 region has the DNA TGTGCCAGCAGCCAAGACCGGGACAGGGGCAGACAAGAGACCCAGTACTTC. Encoded protein: CASSQDRDRGRQETQYF. The V call is TRBV4-2, the J call TRBJ2-5; 10 bases match TRBD1. V lost 0 bases, J lost 2 bases, and 6 bases stayed unmatched. CDR3 length: 17 residues. The germline CDR1 and CDR2 sequences are LGHNA and YNFKEQ.

The V gene is TRBV12-5, the J gene TRBJ1-5; D might be TRBD1 (6 bases). The CDR3 loop spans 15 amino acids. Deletions cut 3 bases from V and 0 bases from J, with 9 bases between. Looked up from germline, CDR1 is LGHNT and CDR2 is FRNRAP. In DNA, the CDR3 is TGTGCTAGTGGTTTCGGACAGTCTAGCAATCAGCCCCAGCATTTT. Residues: CASGFGQSSNQPQHF.

A note on this clone: Germline and junction disagree at one end, which may indicate a read error. This CDR3 is also generated by other DNA sequences in the sample. The CDR3 DNA reads as TGTGCCAGCAGCTTATTGGGGGACAGAGGGAACACTGAAGCTTTCTTT. This translates into CASSLLGDRGNTEAFF. The rearrangement links TRBV28 to TRBJ1-1; TRBD1 agrees at 7 bases. The germline V gene has CDR1 MDHEN and CDR2 SYDVKM. This CDR3 spans 16 amino acids.

This clone came up a few times. The V and J genes are TRBV19 and TRBJ1-1; perhaps TRBD1 as D (5 bases). Deletions cut 4 bases from V and 0 bases from J, with 9 bases between. This CDR3 is 14 amino acids long. Germline V gives CDR1 LNHDA, CDR2 SQIVND (reference sequence). The CDR3 spells CASSTRTLNTEAFF. The CDR3 DNA sequence: TGTGCCAGTAGTACTCGGACATTGAACACTGAAGCTTTCTTT.

The rearrangement joins TRBV14 to TRBJ1-4; D is uncertain. CDR1 and CDR2 from the germline V gene are SGHDN and FVKESK. Trimming left V 4 bases short and J 4 bases short, with 13 bases between. The CDR3 contains 15 residues. The CDR3 region is CASSPPPGNNEKLFF. DNA of the CDR3: TGTGCCAGCAGCCCTCCCCCCGGTAATAATGAAAAACTGTTTTTT.

DNA of the CDR3: TGTGCCAGCAGTACCTTAGCGGGAGGGCCAGAGACCCAGTACTTC. It yields the protein CASSTLAGGPETQYF. This chain uses TRBV6-5 with TRBJ2-5; TRBD2 agrees at 11 bases. The V and J ends lost 5 bases and 4 bases, in that order; junction bases with no gene match: 6. The CDR3 has 15 amino acids. Germline CDR1 is MNHEY and CDR2 is SVGAGI.

The J gene is TRBJ1-2, the V gene TRBV6-1, with D unclear. Germline values: CDR1 MNHNS, CDR2 SASEGT. The germline V and J ends were trimmed by 3 bases and 3 bases, with 17 bases remaining between them. The CDR3 covers 16 residues. The CDR3 region has the DNA TGTGCCAGCAGTGATTTGTGGCCAGGCGCCTACTATGGCTACACCTTC. Translated: CASSDLWPGAYYGYTF.

This chain joins TRBV7-2 and TRBJ2-7, with 10 bases identical to TRBD2. V was pared by 1 base and J by 1 base, with 1 base of the junction left unmatched. Germline CDR1 and CDR2: SGHTA and FQGNSA. The CDR3 runs 15 residues. CDR3 in amino acids: CASSLELAGSYEQYF. The CDR3 DNA follows: TGTGCCAGCAGCTTAGAACTAGCGGGATCCTACGAGCAGTACTTC.